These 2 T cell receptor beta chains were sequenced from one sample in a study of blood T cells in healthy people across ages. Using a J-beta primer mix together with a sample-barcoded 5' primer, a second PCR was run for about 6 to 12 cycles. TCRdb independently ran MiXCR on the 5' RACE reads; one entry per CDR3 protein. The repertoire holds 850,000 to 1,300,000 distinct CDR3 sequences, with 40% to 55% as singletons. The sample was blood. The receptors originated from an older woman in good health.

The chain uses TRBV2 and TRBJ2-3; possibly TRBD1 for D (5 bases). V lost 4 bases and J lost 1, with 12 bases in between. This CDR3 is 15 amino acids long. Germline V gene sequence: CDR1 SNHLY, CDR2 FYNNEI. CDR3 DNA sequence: TGTGCCAGCAGTGTGGGGCAGGCGGGCACAGATACGCAGTATTTT. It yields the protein CASSVGQAGTDTQYF. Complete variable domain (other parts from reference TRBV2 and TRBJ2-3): EPEVTQTPSHQVTQMGQEVILRCVPISNHLYFYWYRQILGQKVEFLVSFYNNEISEKSEIFDDQFSVERPDGSNFTLKIRSTKLEDSAMYFCASSVGQAGTDTQYFGPGTRLTVL.

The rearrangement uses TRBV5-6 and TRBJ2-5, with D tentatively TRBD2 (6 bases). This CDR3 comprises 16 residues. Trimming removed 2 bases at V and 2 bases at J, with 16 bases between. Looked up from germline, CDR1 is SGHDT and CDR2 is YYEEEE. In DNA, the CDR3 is TGTGCCAGCAGCTTTCGTGGACTACCCGCGCAAGAGACCCAGTACTTC. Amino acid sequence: CASSFRGLPAQETQYF.